The sample holds many counts of the clone carrying this T cell receptor beta chain. The sample originates from a study of T cells in Graves' hyperthyroidism and ophthalmopathy. Regions amplified from RNA transcripts were the TCR beta CDR3 regions. With the HTBI primer set, the TCR CDR3 went through a first round of RT-PCR. MiXCR, applied by TCRdb to the multiplex PCR reads, yields one record per CDR3 protein. The sample carries around 610,000 distinct CDR3 sequences, roughly 14% recorded once. J gave up 6 bases and V 2 bases, and 3 bases lay outside the gene matches. There are 13 residues in the CDR3. Germline assignment: CDR1 WNHNN and CDR2 SYGVQD (reference sequence). Isolation of PBMCs was performed on about 10 ml fresh peripheral blood.

This chain connects TRBV10-1 to TRBJ2-7, with 8 bases lining up with TRBD1. The source of this sequence is a woman in her thirties or forties with Graves' ophthalmopathy. Sequencing used blood. The CDR3 sequence is CASSEVTGGEQYF. CDR3 nucleotides: TGCGCCAGCAGTGAGGTAACAGGGGGCGAGCAGTACTTC.